This T cell receptor (beta chain) was observed in a study of CD8+CD57+ T cells in acquired aplastic anemia. Overall study context: The average for DNA from sorted CD4+ and CD8+ cells was around 3.4 ug.

This clonotype was observed a few times. The antigen is not known. Profiling that covered TCR beta VDJ and CDR3 relied on genomic DNA as its template. TCRdb analysed the reads with MiXCR anew, one entry per CDR3 protein. The sample shows 250,000 to 350,000 distinct CDR3 sequences, approximately 57% of them seen only once. Study findings and constraints: Patients and controls were not found to differ significantly in CD8+ Simpson's diversity. Around 29 CD8+ CDR3 sequences were shared between patients and controls.

This CDR3 spans 12 amino acids. V was pared by 5 bases and J by 5 bases, with 9 bases between. Germline V gene sequence: CDR1 SGHTA, CDR2 FQGNSA. The sequenced sample was sorted CD4+, CD8+, or CD8+CD57+ T cells (not recorded which) from PBMCs. V gene TRBV7-2 combines with J gene TRBJ2-5; D is ambiguous. The sequence derives from a human donor with severe aplastic anemia or a healthy control (not recorded which). The CDR3 region is CASSTSRETQYF. As DNA, the CDR3 is TGTGCCAGCAGCACCTCTCGGGAGACCCAGTACTTC.